This passage covers 10 T cell receptor beta chains from one sample sequenced in a study of T cell changes during pregnancy in multiple sclerosis. Generated by immunoSEQ multiplex PCR, the TCRdb table keeps only in-frame clones and is missing some. The sample contains 55,000 to 70,000 clones, 80% to 90% of which appear only once. Sequenced material: peripheral blood, taken in the first trimester of pregnancy. The receptors derive from a female donor with multiple sclerosis, enrolled in a pregnancy study.

The chain joins TRBV6-5 to TRBJ1-1; TRBD1 might be the D (6 bases). Trimming removed 1 base from V and 6 bases from J, with 12 bases in between. Germline loops: CDR1 MNHEY, CDR2 SVGAGI. The CDR3 loop spans 14 amino acids. This CDR3 is CASSYLTGSPEAFF. The CDR3 bases are TGTGCCAGCAGTTACTTAACAGGGAGCCCTGAAGCTTTCTTT.

The chain carries TRBV7-7 and TRBJ2-7; no firm D call. Germline assignment: CDR1 SSHAT and CDR2 FNYEAQ (reference sequence). V lost 1 base and J 4 bases, leaving 14 bases between the germline ends. This CDR3 has 15 amino acids. CDR3 residues: CASSLEAGRLYEQYF. CDR3 sequence (DNA): TGTGCCAGCAGCTTAGAAGCCGGCAGGCTTTACGAGCAGTACTTC.

V usage is TRBV20-1 and J usage is TRBJ1-1; the match to TRBD1 covers 9 bases. The germline V gene has CDR1 DFQATT and CDR2 SNEGSKA (reference sequence). The CDR3 loop spans 11 amino acids. V lost 6 bases, J lost 11 bases, and 7 bases stayed unmatched. The CDR3 is CSAVDRGWAFF. The CDR3 bases are TGCAGTGCAGTGGACAGGGGCTGGGCTTTCTTT.

The rearrangement links TRBV30 to TRBJ1-2; the D gene is possibly TRBD1 (6 bases). The CDR3 contains 11 residues. Trimming took off 5 bases at V and 8 bases at J, with 12 bases between the two ends. Germline V gene sequence: CDR1 GTSNPN, CDR2 SVGIG (reference sequence). The DNA of the CDR3 is TGTGCCTGGGGGTACACAGGGGGCTACACCTTC. This encodes CAWGYTGGYTF.

The rearrangement joins TRBV5-1 to TRBJ2-1, with D hard to call. Trimming took 1 base from V and 9 from J, leaving 5 bases between them. CDR1 and CDR2 (germline): SGHRS, YFSETQ. The CDR3 is 11 residues long. In DNA form, the CDR3 reads TGCGCCAGCAGCTTGCCGGGTGAGCAGTTCTTC. Its protein product is CASSLPGEQFF.

The J gene is TRBJ1-3, the V gene TRBV27; unclear D gene. V was trimmed by 5 bases and J by 0 bases, leaving 14 bases between them. In germline, CDR1 is MNHEY, CDR2 SMNVEV (reference sequence). The CDR3 length is 16 residues. CDR3 in amino acids: CASSPRIISSGNTIYF. The CDR3 DNA reads as TGTGCCAGCAGTCCGAGAATTATTAGCTCTGGAAACACCATATATTTT.

The J gene is TRBJ1-2, the V gene TRBV7-9; 8 bases line up with TRBD1. Trimming took 0 bases from V and 8 from J; bases not matched to a gene: 8. Germline V CDR1 and CDR2: SEHNR, FQNEAQ (reference sequence). The CDR3 sequence is 15 residues long. The CDR3 protein is CASSLAGDRPGGYTF. The DNA for the CDR3 is TGTGCCAGCAGCTTAGCCGGGGACAGGCCGGGGGGCTACACCTTC.

V is TRBV19 and J is TRBJ1-5; 8 bases are shared with TRBD1. Germline V gene sequence: CDR1 LNHDA, CDR2 SQIVND (reference sequence). Trimming removed 9 bases from V and 2 bases from J; junction bases left unmatched: 9. The length of the CDR3 is 15 residues. CDR3 nucleotide sequence: TGTGCCAGCCGGGGTAGGGGACAGGGCAATCAGCCCCAGCATTTT. Its protein product is CASRGRGQGNQPQHF.

V and J are TRBV11-2 and TRBJ2-2; 8 bases fit TRBD1. Per germline, CDR1 SGHAT and CDR2 FQNNGV. V lost 5 bases to trimming and J lost 4 bases; unmatched junction nucleotides: 9. The CDR3 is 16 amino acids. The CDR3 DNA sequence: TGTGCCAGCAGCCCCGGGCTTGGACAGGGCACCGGGGAGCTGTTTTTT. It is translated as CASSPGLGQGTGELFF.

This clone came up once. The chain joins TRBV5-4 to TRBJ2-3; 8 nucleotides line up with TRBD2. The length of the CDR3 is 14 residues. After removal of 4 bases from V and 2 bases from J, the junction contained 3 bases not matched to a gene. Per germline, CDR1 SGHNT and CDR2 YYREEE (reference sequence). The CDR3 DNA reads as TGTGCCAGCAGCGAGCGGGGGCCCACAGATACGCAGTATTTT. The encoded protein is CASSERGPTDTQYF.